This T cell receptor beta chain originates from a study of cytomegalovirus exposure and HLA in healthy donors. In germline, CDR1 is MDHEN, CDR2 SYDVKM. The CDR3 length is 14 residues. Between the trimmed V and J ends, which lost 5 bases and 3 bases, there was a span of 11 bases. General study results and limits: The later analysis indicated that the majority of CMV-associated TCR beta chains appeared HLA-restricted. What a later analysis reportedly showed was that an Asian-associated ancestry cluster had fewer N-insertions than the roughly 720-donor mean. Researchers had no immune exposure information except CMV serostatus available. Rarity characterized most TCR sequences, yet some public TCRs appeared in many donors.

Primers included in the PCR were 60 Vbeta and 13 Jbeta primers. The data were produced by immunoSEQ multiplex PCR, yet TCRdb's version contains in-frame clones alone and is incomplete. The data hold 120,000 or so clones, with around 82% observed a single time. On this clone: Antigen specificity is unknown.

The source of this sequence is a woman aged 40 to 50 in good health and CMV-seropositive. Sequencing was carried out using PBMCs. The gene calls are TRBV28 and TRBJ2-1; perhaps TRBD2 as D (6 bases). This chain's CDR3 is CASSDQDYYNEQFF. CDR3 nucleotides: TGTGCCAGCAGTGACCAGGACTACTACAATGAGCAGTTCTTC.